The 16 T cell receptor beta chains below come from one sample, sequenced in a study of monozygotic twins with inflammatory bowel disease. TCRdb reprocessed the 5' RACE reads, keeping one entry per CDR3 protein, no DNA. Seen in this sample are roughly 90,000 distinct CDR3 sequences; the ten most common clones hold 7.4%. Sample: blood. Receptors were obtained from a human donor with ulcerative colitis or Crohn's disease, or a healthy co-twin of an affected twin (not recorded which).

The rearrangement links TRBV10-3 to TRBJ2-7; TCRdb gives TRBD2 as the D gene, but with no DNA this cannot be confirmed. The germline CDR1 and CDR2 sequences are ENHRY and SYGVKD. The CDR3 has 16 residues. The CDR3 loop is CAIRGERGGSLYEQYF.

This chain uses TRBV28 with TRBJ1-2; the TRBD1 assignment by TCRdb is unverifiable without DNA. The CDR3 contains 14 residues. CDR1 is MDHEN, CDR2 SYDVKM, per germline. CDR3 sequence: CASRPGGANYGYTF.

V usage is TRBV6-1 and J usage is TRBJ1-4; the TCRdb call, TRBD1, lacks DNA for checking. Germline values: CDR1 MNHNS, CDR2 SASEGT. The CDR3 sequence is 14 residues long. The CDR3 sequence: CASSQQGSGMKLFF.

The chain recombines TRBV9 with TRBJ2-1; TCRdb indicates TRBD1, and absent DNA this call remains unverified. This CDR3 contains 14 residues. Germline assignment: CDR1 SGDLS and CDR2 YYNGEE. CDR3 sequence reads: CASSVSGGHNEQFF. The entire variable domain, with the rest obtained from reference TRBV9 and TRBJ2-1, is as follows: DSGVTQTPKHLITATGQRVTLRCSPRSGDLSVYWYQQSLDQGLQFLIQYYNGEERAKGNILERFSAQQFPDLHSELNLSSLELGDSALYFCASSVSGGHNEQFFGPGTRLTVL.

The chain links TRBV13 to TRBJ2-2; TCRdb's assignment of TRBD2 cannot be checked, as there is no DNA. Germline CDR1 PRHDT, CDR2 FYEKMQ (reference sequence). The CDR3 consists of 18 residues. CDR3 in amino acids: CASSLFSRWEERTGELFF.

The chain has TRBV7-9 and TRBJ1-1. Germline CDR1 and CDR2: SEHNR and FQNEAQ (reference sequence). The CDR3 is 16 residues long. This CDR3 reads CASSPAVWEVDTEAFF.

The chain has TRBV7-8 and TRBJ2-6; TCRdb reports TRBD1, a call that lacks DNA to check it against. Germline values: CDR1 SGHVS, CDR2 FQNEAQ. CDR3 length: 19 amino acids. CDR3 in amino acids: CASSPLWRQGAPGANVLTF.

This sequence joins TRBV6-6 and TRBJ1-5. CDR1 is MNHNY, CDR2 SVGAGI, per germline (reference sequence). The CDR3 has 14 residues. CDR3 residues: CASNPSQENQPQHF.

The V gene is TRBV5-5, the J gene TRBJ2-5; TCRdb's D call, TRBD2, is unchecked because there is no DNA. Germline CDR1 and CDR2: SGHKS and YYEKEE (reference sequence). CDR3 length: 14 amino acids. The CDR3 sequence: CASSFRDFQETQYF.

CDR3 amino acids: CASSLGPGPDTQYF. V gene TRBV13 combines with J gene TRBJ2-3; the D call from TCRdb, TRBD1, cannot be confirmed without DNA. Germline lookup yields CDR1 PRHDT and CDR2 FYEKMQ (reference sequence). The CDR3 is 14 residues long.

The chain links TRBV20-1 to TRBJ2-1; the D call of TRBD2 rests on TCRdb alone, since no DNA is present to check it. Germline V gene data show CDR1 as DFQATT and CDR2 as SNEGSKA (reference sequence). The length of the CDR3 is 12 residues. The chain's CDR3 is CSAPRQGNEQFF.

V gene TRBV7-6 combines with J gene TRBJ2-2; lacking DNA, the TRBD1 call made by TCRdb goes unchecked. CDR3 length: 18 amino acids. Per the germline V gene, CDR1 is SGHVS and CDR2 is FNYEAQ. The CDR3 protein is CASSLASAGAGYTGELFF. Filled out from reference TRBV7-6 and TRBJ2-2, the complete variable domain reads GAGVSQSPRYKVTKRGQDVALRCDPISGHVSLYWYRQALGQGPEFLTYFNYEAQQDKSGLPNDRFSAERPEGSISTLTIQRTEQRDSAMYRCASSLASAGAGYTGELFFGEGSRLTVL.

The CDR3 spells CASSPAGGGEPQHF. The chain employs TRBV18 and TRBJ1-5; TCRdb gives TRBD1 as the D gene, but with no DNA this cannot be confirmed. Germline CDR1 and CDR2: KGHSH and LQKENI. The CDR3 has 14 amino acids.

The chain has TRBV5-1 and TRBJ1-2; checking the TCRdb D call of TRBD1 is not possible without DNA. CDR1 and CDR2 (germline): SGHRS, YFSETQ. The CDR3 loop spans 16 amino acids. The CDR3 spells CASSPSSTGQTYGYTF.

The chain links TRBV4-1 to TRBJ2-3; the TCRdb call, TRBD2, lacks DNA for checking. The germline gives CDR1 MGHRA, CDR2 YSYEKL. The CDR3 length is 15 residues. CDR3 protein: CASSQARLAGPTQYF.

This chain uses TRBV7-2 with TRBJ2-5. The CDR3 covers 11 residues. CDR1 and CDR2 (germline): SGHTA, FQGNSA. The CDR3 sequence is CASSRDETQYF.